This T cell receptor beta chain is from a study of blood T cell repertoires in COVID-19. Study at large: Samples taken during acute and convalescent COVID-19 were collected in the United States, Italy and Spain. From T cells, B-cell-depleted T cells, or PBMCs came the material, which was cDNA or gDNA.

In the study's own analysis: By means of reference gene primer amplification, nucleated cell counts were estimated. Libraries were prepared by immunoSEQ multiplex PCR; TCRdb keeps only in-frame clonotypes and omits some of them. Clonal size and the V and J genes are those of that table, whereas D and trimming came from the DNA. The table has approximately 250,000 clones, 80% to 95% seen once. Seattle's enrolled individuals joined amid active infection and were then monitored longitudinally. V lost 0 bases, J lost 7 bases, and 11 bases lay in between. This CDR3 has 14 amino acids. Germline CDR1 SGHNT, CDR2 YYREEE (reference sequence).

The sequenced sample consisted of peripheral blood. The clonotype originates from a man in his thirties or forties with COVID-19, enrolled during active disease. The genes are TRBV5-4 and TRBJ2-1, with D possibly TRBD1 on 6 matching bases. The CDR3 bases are TGTGCCAGCAGCTTGGTAGGACAGTATAATGAGCAGTTCTTC. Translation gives CASSLVGQYNEQFF.